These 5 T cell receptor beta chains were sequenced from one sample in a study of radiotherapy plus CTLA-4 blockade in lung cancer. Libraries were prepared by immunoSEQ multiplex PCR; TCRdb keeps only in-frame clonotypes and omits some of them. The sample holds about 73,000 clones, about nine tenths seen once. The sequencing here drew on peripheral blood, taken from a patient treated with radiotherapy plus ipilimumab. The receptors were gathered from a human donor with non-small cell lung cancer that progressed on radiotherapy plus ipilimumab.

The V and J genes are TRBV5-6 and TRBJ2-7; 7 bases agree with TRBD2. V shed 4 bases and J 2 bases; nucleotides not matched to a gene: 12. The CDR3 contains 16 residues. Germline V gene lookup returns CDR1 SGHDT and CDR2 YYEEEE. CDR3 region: CASSPGGGVLPYEQYF. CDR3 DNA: TGTGCCAGCAGCCCTGGGGGAGGGGTTCTCCCCTACGAGCAGTACTTC.

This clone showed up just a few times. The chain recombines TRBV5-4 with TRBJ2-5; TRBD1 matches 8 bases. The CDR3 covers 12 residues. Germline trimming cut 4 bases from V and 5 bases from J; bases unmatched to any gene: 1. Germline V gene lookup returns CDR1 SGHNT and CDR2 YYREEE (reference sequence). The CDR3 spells CASSGQGETQYF. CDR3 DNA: TGTGCCAGCAGCGGACAGGGTGAGACCCAGTACTTC.

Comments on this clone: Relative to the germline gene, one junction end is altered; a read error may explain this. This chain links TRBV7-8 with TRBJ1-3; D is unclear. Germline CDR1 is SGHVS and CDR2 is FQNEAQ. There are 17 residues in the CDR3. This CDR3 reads CAGSLVAGPNSGNTIYF. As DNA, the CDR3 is TGTGCCGGCAGCTTAGTAGCCGGGCCGAACTCTGGAAACACCATATATTTT. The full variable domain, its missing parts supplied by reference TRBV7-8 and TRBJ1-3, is GAGVSQSPRYKVAKRGQDVALRCDPISGHVSLFWYQQALGQGPEFLTYFQNEAQLDKSGLPSDRFFAERPEGSVSTLKIQRTQQEDSAVYLCAGSLVAGPNSGNTIYFGEGSWLTVV.

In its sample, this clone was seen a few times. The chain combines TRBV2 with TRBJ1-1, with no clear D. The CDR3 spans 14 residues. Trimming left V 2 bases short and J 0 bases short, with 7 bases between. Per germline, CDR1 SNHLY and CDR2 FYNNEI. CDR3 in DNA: TGTGCCAGCAGTGAATCGGGCATGAACACTGAAGCTTTCTTT. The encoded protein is CASSESGMNTEAFF.

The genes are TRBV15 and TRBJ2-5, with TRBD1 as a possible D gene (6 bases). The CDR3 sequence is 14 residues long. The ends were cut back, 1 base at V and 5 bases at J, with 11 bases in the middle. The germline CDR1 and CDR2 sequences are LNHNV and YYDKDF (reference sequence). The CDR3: CATSRAGARETQYF. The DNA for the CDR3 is TGTGCCACCAGCAGAGCAGGGGCCCGGGAGACCCAGTACTTC.